This TCR beta chain was observed in a study of blood T cell repertoires in COVID-19. Study at large: Whether acute or convalescent, the COVID-19 samples came from the United States, Italy and Spain. PBMCs, B-cell-depleted T cells, or T cells were the source of the cDNA or gDNA that made up the material.

How the authors handled the data: Reference gene primer amplification gave nucleated cell count estimates. Sequenced by immunoSEQ multiplex PCR; TCRdb stores in-frame clones only, minus some. The DNA gave D and trimming, while V, J and clone size come from that table. The table has about 180,000 clones, 84% seen once. Per the germline V gene, CDR1 is MGHRA and CDR2 is YSYEKL. CDR3 length: 15 residues. Unmatched junction bases numbered 8, after V lost 5 bases and J lost 3 bases. The clonotype comes from a human donor in a cohort sampled during active COVID-19. The specimen sequenced was peripheral blood. The genes are TRBV4-1 and TRBJ1-1, with TRBD1 matching 8 bases. The CDR3 sequence: CASSKRTGRDTEAFF. The CDR3, as DNA: TGCGCCAGCAGCAAAAGGACAGGGAGGGACACTGAAGCTTTCTTT.